This entry is about one T cell receptor (beta chain). The ends were cut back, 2 bases at V and 0 bases at J, with 10 bases in the middle. The CDR3 is 15 amino acids. CDR1 and CDR2 from the germline V gene are MNHEY and SVGEGT. The data derive from a study of blood T cell repertoires in COVID-19. In the authors' methods: Estimated nucleated cell counts came from reference gene primer amplification. Data came from immunoSEQ multiplex PCR; TCRdb stores just in-frame clones and leaves some out. V, J and clone size derive from that table, while D and trimming were established from the DNA sequence. The table lists tens of thousands of clones, roughly 79% of them singletons, with around 32% in the top ten.

This clonotype was sampled from a human donor in a cohort sampled during active COVID-19. The material sequenced was peripheral blood. The chain links TRBV6-2 or TRBV6-3 to TRBJ1-2, with D maybe TRBD1 (5 bases). The CDR3 sequence: CASSYVYRSNYGYTF. The CDR3 nucleotides read TGTGCCAGCAGTTACGTGTACAGGTCTAACTATGGCTACACCTTC.